This T cell receptor beta chain emerged from a study of T cells in narcolepsy. General study results and limits: HCRT-specific and TRIB2-specific autoreactive clonotypes appeared among same-patient CSF and blood CD4+ clonotypes.

The CDR3 loop spans 14 amino acids. Per germline, CDR1 GTSNPN and CDR2 SVGIG (reference sequence). V lost 4 bases and J lost 7, with 17 bases in between. This clone has a single count. Its antigen is not identified. Repertoires were generated with immunoSEQ multiplex PCR, while TCRdb's copy carries only in-frame clones and drops some. This sample carries 30,000 or so clones, around 82% of them seen once, and the ten largest clones take under 1.4%. The clonotype originates from a human donor with narcolepsy. The chain combines TRBV30 with TRBJ1-5; D gene ambiguous. The specimen sequenced was CD45RA- memory CD4+ T cells from PBMCs. The CDR3 sequence is CAWTSVHGEQPQHF. The CDR3 DNA reads as TGTGCCTGGACCTCGGTCCATGGGGAACAGCCCCAGCATTTT.